This T cell receptor (beta chain) appears in the sequencing data of a study of blood T cell repertoires in COVID-19. Study-level information: Material from acute and convalescent COVID-19 was sourced from the United States, Italy and Spain. T cells, B-cell-depleted T cells, or PBMCs provided the cDNA or gDNA that served as material.

The assay was immunoSEQ multiplex PCR, and TCRdb's table has in-frame clones only and misses some. This sample has 210,000 or so clones, with about four fifths found just once. The age range of participants was 18 to 89 years, with residence in some 25 US areas. Germline CDR1 LGHDT, CDR2 YNNKEL (reference sequence). The CDR3 is 16 residues long. The germline V and J ends were trimmed by 3 bases and 7 bases, with 18 bases remaining between them. The sequence derives from a woman between 45 and 65 years old with acute COVID-19. Sample: PBMCs or T cells enriched from blood (not recorded which). The chain uses TRBV3-1 (or the pseudogene TRBV3-2) and TRBJ1-4, with D unclear. CDR3 DNA sequence: TGTGCCAGCAGCCAGGCCGGAGGAGGGAGTAGTGAAAAACTGTTTTTT. It yields the protein CASSQAGGGSSEKLFF.